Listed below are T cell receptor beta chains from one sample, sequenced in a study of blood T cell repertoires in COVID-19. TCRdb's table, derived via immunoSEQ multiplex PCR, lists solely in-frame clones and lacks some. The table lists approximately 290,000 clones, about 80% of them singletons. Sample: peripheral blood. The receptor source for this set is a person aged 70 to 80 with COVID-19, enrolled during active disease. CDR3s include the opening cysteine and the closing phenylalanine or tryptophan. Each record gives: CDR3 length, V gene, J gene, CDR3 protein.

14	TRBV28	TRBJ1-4	CASRNGGSNEKLFF
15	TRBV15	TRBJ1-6	CATSASWGGRTPLHF
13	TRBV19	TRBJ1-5	CASRDRGNQPQHF
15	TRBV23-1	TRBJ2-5	CASATEGRGKETQYF
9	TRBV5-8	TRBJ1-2	CASSDGYTF
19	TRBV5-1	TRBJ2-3	CASSLGLAGGLMITDTQYF
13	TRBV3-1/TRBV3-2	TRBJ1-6	CASRGQAASPLHF
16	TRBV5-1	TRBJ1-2	CASSLGGAGTGFGYTF
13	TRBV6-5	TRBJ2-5	CASSPSGRETQYF
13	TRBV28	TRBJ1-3	CASRSHSGNTIYF
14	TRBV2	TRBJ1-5	CASKTGTGNQPQHF